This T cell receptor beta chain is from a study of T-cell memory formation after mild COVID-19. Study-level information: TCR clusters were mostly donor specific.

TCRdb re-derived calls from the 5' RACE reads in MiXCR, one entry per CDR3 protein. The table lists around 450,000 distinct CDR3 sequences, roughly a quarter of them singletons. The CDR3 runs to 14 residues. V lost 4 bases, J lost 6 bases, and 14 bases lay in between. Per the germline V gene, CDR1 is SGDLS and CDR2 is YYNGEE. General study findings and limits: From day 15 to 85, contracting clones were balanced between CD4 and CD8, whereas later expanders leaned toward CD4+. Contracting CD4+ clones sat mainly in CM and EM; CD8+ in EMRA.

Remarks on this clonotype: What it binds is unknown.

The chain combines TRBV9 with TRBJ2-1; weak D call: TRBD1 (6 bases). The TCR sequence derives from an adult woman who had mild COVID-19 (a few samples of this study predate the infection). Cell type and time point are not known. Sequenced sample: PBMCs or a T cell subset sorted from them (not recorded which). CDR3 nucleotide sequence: TGTGCCAGCAGCCACGAGAGGGGGAGCAATGAGCAGTTCTTC. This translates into CASSHERGSNEQFF.